Shown below are 25 T cell receptor beta chains from a single sample sequenced in a study of response to subunit inactivated influenza vaccine. One entry per CDR3 protein results from TCRdb running MiXCR on the RT-PCR reads. This sample has 500,000 or so distinct CDR3 sequences, with 9.5% to 12% found just once. This material consisted of PBMCs from blood, taken roughly 45 days after vaccination. These receptor sequences come from a man aged 50 to 59 who received an inactivated influenza vaccine.

This clonotype appeared a few times. DNA for the CDR3: TGCAGTGCTGGTAATACAGGAACCTACGAGCAGTACTTC. Protein product: CSAGNTGTYEQYF. This rearrangement joins TRBV20-1 to TRBJ2-7; TRBD1 is a possible D gene (5 bases). This CDR3 has 13 amino acids. From germline, CDR1 is DFQATT and CDR2 SNEGSKA (reference sequence). V was cut by 5 bases and J by 2 bases, with 13 bases left in between.

The chain carries TRBV20-1 and TRBJ2-1; TRBD1 aligns across 10 bases. Germline lookup yields CDR1 DFQATT and CDR2 SNEGSKA (reference sequence). CDR3 size: 15 residues. V trimming: 0 bases; J trimming: 5 bases; junction bases outside the gene matches: 4. The CDR3 here is CSARDGTGANNEQFF. CDR3 nucleotides: TGCAGTGCTAGAGATGGGACAGGGGCTAACAATGAGCAGTTCTTC.

DNA for the CDR3: TGCGCCAGCAGCGTTCTACCGGGACAGATCACCGGGGAGCTGTTTTTT. Amino acids: CASSVLPGQITGELFF. The J gene is TRBJ2-2, the V gene TRBV5-1; 7 nucleotides align to TRBD1. The CDR3 totals 16 residues. After removal of 4 bases from V and 4 bases from J, the junction contained 10 bases not matched to a gene. Germline V lookup: CDR1 SGHRS, CDR2 YFSETQ.

This clonotype has a handful of counts. The gene calls are TRBV7-6 and TRBJ2-1; 14 nucleotides align to TRBD2. Germline CDR1 is SGHVS and CDR2 is FNYEAQ. The V gene end was trimmed by 8 bases and the J gene end by 4 bases; junction bases not matched to a gene: 4. This CDR3 has 15 residues. The CDR3 bases are TGTGCCAGCGGCCGACTAGCGGGAGGGTACAATGAGCAGTTCTTC. This gives the protein CASGRLAGGYNEQFF. Together with reference TRBV7-6 and TRBJ2-1, the CDR3 gives the full variable domain: GAGVSQSPRYKVTKRGQDVALRCDPISGHVSLYWYRQALGQGPEFLTYFNYEAQQDKSGLPNDRFSAERPEGSISTLTIQRTEQRDSAMYRCASGRLAGGYNEQFFGPGTRLTVL.

Many counts were recorded for this clonotype. The chain recombines TRBV12-3 or TRBV12-4 with TRBJ1-5; 11 bases align to TRBD1. V lost 4 bases and J lost 2; bases outside the gene matches: 1. The CDR3 is 15 amino acids. The CDR3 region has the DNA TGTGCCAGCAGTTGGACAGGGGGCGGCAATCAGCCCCAGCATTTT. Its protein product is CASSWTGGGNQPQHF.

This clonotype showed up just a few times. The chain couples TRBV7-9 to TRBJ1-2; D remains unclear. V lost 2 bases, J lost 4 bases, and 11 bases lay in between. CDR3 length: 14 amino acids. Germline V gene data show CDR1 as SEHNR and CDR2 as FQNEAQ (reference sequence). The CDR3 sequence is CASSLITAFYGYTF. The CDR3 nucleotides read TGTGCCAGCAGCTTAATTACAGCCTTCTATGGCTACACCTTC.

This clonotype was observed many times. The chain couples TRBV7-2 to TRBJ2-7, with D perhaps TRBD2 (6 bases). The length of the CDR3 is 16 residues. Germline V lookup: CDR1 SGHTA, CDR2 FQGNSA. The V and J ends lost 4 bases and 7 bases respectively, with 23 bases between them. CDR3 loop: CASSSRKVASVGEQYF. The CDR3 DNA is TGTGCCAGCAGCTCCCGGAAGGTTGCTAGCGTTGGTGAGCAGTACTTC.

This clonotype was counted many times. J is TRBJ1-5 and V is TRBV4-1; D gene uncertain. V lost 0 bases and J lost 6, with 24 bases in between. The CDR3 contains 19 residues. Germline CDR1 MGHRA, CDR2 YSYEKL. The CDR3, as DNA: TGCGCCAGCAGCCAAGACTTCTTAAGGGTGGTCGGCTCCGGTCAGCCCCAGCATTTT. As protein: CASSQDFLRVVGSGQPQHF.

There are many counts of this clonotype. J is TRBJ1-1 and V is TRBV20-1, with 7 positions matching TRBD1. The trim removed 5 bases at V and 1 base at J, leaving 7 bases unmatched. The V gene's germline CDR1 is DFQATT and CDR2 SNEGSKA (reference sequence). The CDR3 length is 14 residues. In DNA form, the CDR3 reads TGCAGTGCTGAGGAGGACAGGAGGAACACTGAAGCTTTCTTT. Translated: CSAEEDRRNTEAFF.

This clonotype has just a few counts. The chain joins TRBV4-1 to TRBJ2-7; TRBD1 agrees at 7 bases. CDR3 length: 14 residues. Germline-derived CDR1 and CDR2 are MGHRA and YSYEKL. With V trimmed by 2 bases and J by 3 bases, 4 bases remained unmatched. This CDR3 reads CASSQRDSLYEQYF. The CDR3 nucleotides read TGCGCCAGCAGCCAAAGGGACAGCCTCTACGAGCAGTACTTC.

Many counts were recorded for this clonotype. The chain recombines TRBV12-3 or TRBV12-4 with TRBJ2-5; D perhaps matches TRBD1 (6 bases). The CDR3 totals 13 residues. The germline V and J ends were trimmed by 6 bases and 5 bases, with 13 bases remaining between them. As DNA, the CDR3 is TGTGCCAGCAGCCAGGGGTTTCGGGAGACCCAGTACTTC. It encodes CASSQGFRETQYF.

This clonotype was seen at least ten times. The rearrangement links TRBV14 to TRBJ1-1; 9 bases match TRBD1. The length of the CDR3 is 15 residues. The junction had 11 bases not matched to a gene; V was cut back by 4 bases and J by 8 bases. CDR1 and CDR2 (germline): SGHDN, FVKESK. The CDR3: CASSRPPTGTGEAFF. The CDR3 region has the DNA TGTGCCAGCAGCCGGCCTCCTACCGGGACAGGGGAAGCTTTCTTT.

This clonotype has just a few counts. The CDR3 nucleotides read TGTGCCAGCAACACTCCGGGACTAGCGGGACGGAGCACAGATACGCAGTATTTT. Translated: CASNTPGLAGRSTDTQYF. The V call is TRBV27, the J call TRBJ2-3; 13 bases line up with TRBD2. Per germline, CDR1 MNHEY and CDR2 SMNVEV (reference sequence). The ends lost 7 bases at V and 0 bases at J; junction bases unmatched: 10. The CDR3 is made up of 18 amino acids.

This chain uses TRBV11-2 with TRBJ2-3; possibly TRBD2 for D (6 bases). V lost 0 bases, J lost 0 bases, and 13 bases lay in between. The germline V gene encodes CDR1 SGHAT and CDR2 FQNNGV. This CDR3 has 17 amino acids. DNA of the CDR3: TGTGCCAGCAGCTTAGACCGGAGGGGCGGGAGCACAGATACGCAGTATTTT. It codes for CASSLDRRGGSTDTQYF.

Worth noting for this clonotype: Sequence at one end of the junction differs from germline and may be a read error. The genes are TRBV6-2 or TRBV6-3 and TRBJ2-1, with D unclear. The CDR3 totals 10 residues. Germline values: CDR1 MNHEY, CDR2 SVGEGT. The CDR3, as DNA: TGTGTCAGCAGTTTTTTTGGGCAGTTCTTC. Amino acid sequence: CVSSFFGQFF.

This clonotype appeared many times. This rearrangement joins TRBV20-1 to TRBJ1-2, with D maybe TRBD1 (5 bases). Germline V gene data show CDR1 as DFQATT and CDR2 as SNEGSKA (reference sequence). V was trimmed by 1 base and J by 6 bases, leaving 12 bases between them. The CDR3 contains 13 residues. In DNA form, the CDR3 reads TGCAGTGCTAGAGCAGGGCACCTGGATGGCTACACCTTC. Translating it yields CSARAGHLDGYTF.

The sample holds many counts of this clonotype. V and J are TRBV6-5 and TRBJ2-5, with a weak D call TRBD1 (5 bases). Deletions cut 4 bases from V and 3 bases from J, with 9 bases between. The CDR3 sequence is 13 residues long. The germline CDR1 and CDR2 sequences are MNHEY and SVGAGI. The CDR3 protein is CASSWGGEETQYF. As DNA, the CDR3 is TGTGCCAGCAGTTGGGGCGGAGAAGAGACCCAGTACTTC.

The chain employs TRBV20-1 and TRBJ2-7; 14 positions agree with TRBD2. The CDR3 covers 14 residues. CDR1 and CDR2 (germline): DFQATT, SNEGSKA (reference sequence). The V segment lost 6 bases and the J segment 5 bases; nucleotides outside the gene matches: 6. Here the CDR3 reads CSARLAGGPNEQYF. DNA of the CDR3: TGCAGTGCCCGACTAGCGGGAGGGCCAAACGAGCAGTACTTC.

This sequence joins TRBV24-1 and TRBJ2-1; D unclear. Per germline, CDR1 KGHDR and CDR2 SFDVKD. Trimming cost V 6 bases and J 4 bases, with 6 bases left between them. This CDR3 comprises 12 residues. CDR3 residues: CATSSPYNEQFF. The CDR3 DNA follows: TGTGCCACCAGTTCCCCTTACAATGAGCAGTTCTTC.

V gene TRBV5-6 combines with J gene TRBJ2-1; D call uncertain. Germline V CDR1 and CDR2: SGHDT, YYEEEE. The CDR3 consists of 18 residues. Trimming shortened V by 0 bases and J by 0 bases, and 16 bases separated the two germline ends. As DNA, the CDR3 is TGTGCCAGCAGCTTGGTCAGGCGACCCTTAAGCTCCTACAATGAGCAGTTCTTC. Its protein is CASSLVRRPLSSYNEQFF.

The chain recombines TRBV2 with TRBJ2-5; possible D gene TRBD2, 6 bases. V lost 6 bases and J 2 bases, leaving 16 bases between the germline ends. Per germline, CDR1 SNHLY and CDR2 FYNNEI. CDR3 length: 15 amino acids. Here the CDR3 DNA reads TGTGCCAGCAGGGGACTTTTAGCGCGGCAAGAGACCCAGTACTTC. Its translation: CASRGLLARQETQYF.

This clonotype has just a few counts. The rearrangement uses TRBV20-1 and TRBJ2-7; D is perhaps TRBD1 (5 bases). Trimming took 6 bases from V and 5 from J, leaving 14 bases between them. Germline V gene lookup returns CDR1 DFQATT and CDR2 SNEGSKA (reference sequence). This CDR3 has 12 residues. The CDR3 protein is CSAKRGGNEQYF. CDR3 sequence (DNA): TGCAGTGCAAAAAGGGGTGGCAACGAGCAGTACTTC.

This clonotype was counted many times. V is TRBV29-1 and J is TRBJ2-7, with D perhaps TRBD1 or TRBD2 (5 bases each). The CDR3 consists of 13 residues. Germline loops: CDR1 SQVTM, CDR2 ANQGSEA. Trimming removed 6 bases at V and 6 bases at J, with 18 bases between. CDR3 in amino acids: CSVSDGAGFEQYF. The CDR3 DNA reads TGCAGCGTCTCGGACGGGGCAGGTTTCGAGCAGTACTTC.

The V gene is TRBV29-1, the J gene TRBJ2-1, with 8 nucleotides matching TRBD2. Germline V CDR1 and CDR2: SQVTM, ANQGSEA. After removal of 4 bases from V and 11 bases from J, the junction contained 13 bases not matched to a gene. The CDR3 length is 14 residues. Here the CDR3 DNA reads TGCAGCGTTGTCCAGCGGGAGTTTAGCGGGAAGCAGTTCTTC. Amino acids: CSVVQREFSGKQFF.

This clonotype has a handful of counts. This chain connects TRBV20-1 to TRBJ2-5; D may correspond to TRBD1 or TRBD2 (5 bases each). The CDR3 is 12 residues long. Germline V lookup: CDR1 DFQATT, CDR2 SNEGSKA (reference sequence). The V end was cut by 5 bases, the J end by 7 bases, with 14 bases between. CDR3 nucleotides: TGCAGTGCTGGGGACGGTGCGATGACCCAGTACTTC. It codes for CSAGDGAMTQYF.